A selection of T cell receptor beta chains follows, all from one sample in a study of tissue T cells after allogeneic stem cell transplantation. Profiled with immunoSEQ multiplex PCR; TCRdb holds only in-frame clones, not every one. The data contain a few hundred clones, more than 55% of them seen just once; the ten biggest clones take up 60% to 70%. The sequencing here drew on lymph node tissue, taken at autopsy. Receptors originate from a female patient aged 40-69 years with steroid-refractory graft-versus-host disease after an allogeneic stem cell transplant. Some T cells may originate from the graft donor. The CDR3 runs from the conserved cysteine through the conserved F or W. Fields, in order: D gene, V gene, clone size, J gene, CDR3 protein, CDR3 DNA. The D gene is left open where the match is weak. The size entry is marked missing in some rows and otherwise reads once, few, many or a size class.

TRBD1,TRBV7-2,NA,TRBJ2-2,CASSLLGQGLGELFF,TGTGCCAGCAGCTTATTAGGACAGGGGTTAGGGGAGCTGTTTTTT
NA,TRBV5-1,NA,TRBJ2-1,CASSLEGFYNEQFF,TGCGCCAGCAGCTTGGAAGGGTTCTACAATGAGCAGTTCTTC
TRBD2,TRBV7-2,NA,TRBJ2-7,CASSLGLAGTYEQYF,TGTGCCAGCAGCCTAGGACTAGCGGGAACCTACGAGCAGTACTTC
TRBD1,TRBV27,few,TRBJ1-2,CASSFLGQAGGYTF,TGTGCCAGCAGTTTCTTGGGACAGGCAGGCGGCTACACCTTC
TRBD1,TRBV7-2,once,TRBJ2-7,CASSYDRGEQYF,TGTGCCAGCAGCTACGACAGGGGCGAGCAGTACTTC
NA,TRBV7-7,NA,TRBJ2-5,CASSLAGQLETQYF,TGTGCTAGCAGCTTAGCGGGACAGTTAGAGACCCAGTACTTC
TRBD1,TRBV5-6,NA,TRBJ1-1,CASSWGDRVSSEAFF,TGTGCCAGCAGCTGGGGGGACAGGGTATCATCTGAAGCTTTCTTT
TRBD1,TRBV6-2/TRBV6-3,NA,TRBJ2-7,CASSRWTGISYEQYF,TGTGCCAGCAGCCGTTGGACAGGGATATCCTACGAGCAGTACTTC
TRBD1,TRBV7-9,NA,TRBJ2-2,CASSLESGGGELFF,TGTGCCAGCAGCTTGGAGTCAGGGGGCGGGGAGCTGTTTTTT
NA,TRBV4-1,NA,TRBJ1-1,CASSQDLGAGEAFF,TGCGCCAGCAGCCAAGATCTGGGGGCAGGGGAAGCTTTCTTT
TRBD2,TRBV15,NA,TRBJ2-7,CATSKLAGGSEQYF,TGTGCCACCAGTAAACTAGCGGGAGGGAGCGAGCAGTACTTC
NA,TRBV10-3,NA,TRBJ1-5,CAISESKGSQPQHF,TGTGCCATCAGTGAGTCGAAGGGGAGTCAGCCCCAGCATTTT
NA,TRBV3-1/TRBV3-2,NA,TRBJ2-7,CASSQWNRYEQYF,TGTGCCAGCAGCCAATGGAATCGTTACGAGCAGTACTTC
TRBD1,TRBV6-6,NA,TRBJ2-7,CASSSSDRGAYEQYF,TGTGCCAGCAGTTCCTCGGACAGGGGCGCCTACGAGCAGTACTTC
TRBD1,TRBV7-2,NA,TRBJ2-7,CASSLVGTGSYEQYF,TGTGCCAGCAGCTTAGTGGGGACAGGGTCCTACGAGCAGTACTTC
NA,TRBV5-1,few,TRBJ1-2,CASSPAGTHRNGYTF,TGCGCCAGCAGCCCGGCAGGGACACACAGAAATGGCTACACCTTC
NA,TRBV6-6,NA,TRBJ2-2,CASVGRIQLPTGELFF,TGTGCCAGCGTAGGAAGAATCCAGCTACCCACCGGGGAGCTGTTTTTT
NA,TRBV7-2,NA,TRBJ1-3,CASSSGPGNTIYF,TGTGCCAGCAGCTCAGGTCCGGGAAACACCATATATTTT